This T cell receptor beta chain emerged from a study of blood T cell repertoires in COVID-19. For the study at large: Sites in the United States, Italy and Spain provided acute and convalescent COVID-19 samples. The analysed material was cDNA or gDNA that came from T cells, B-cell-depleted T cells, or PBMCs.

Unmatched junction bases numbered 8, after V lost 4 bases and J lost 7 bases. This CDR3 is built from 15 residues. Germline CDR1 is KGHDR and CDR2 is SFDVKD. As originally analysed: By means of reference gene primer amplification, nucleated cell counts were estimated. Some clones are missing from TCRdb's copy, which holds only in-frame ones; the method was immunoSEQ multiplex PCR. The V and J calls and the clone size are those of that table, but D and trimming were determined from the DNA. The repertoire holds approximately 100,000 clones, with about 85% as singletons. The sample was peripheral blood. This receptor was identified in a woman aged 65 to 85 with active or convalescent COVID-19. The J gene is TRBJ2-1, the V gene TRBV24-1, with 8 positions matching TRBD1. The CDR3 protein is CATSDPGQGRNEQFF. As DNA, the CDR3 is TGTGCCACCAGTGACCCCGGACAGGGTCGGAATGAGCAGTTCTTC.